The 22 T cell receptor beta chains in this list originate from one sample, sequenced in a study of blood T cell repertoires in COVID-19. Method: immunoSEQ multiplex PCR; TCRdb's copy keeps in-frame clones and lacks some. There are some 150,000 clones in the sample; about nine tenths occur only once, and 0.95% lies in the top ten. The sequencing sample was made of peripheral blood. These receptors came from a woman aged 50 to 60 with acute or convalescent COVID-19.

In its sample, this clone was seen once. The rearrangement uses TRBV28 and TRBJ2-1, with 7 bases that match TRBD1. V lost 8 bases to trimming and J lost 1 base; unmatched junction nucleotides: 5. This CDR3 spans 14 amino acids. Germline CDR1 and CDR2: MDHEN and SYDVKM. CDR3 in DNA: TGTGCCAGCCATGACAGGGCGTCCTACAATGAGCAGTTCTTC. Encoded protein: CASHDRASYNEQFF.

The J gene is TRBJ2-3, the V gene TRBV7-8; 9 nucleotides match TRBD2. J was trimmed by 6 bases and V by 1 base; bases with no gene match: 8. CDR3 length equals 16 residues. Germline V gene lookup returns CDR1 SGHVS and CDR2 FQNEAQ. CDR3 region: CASSLVGSGGPDTQYF. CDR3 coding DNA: TGTGCCAGCAGCTTAGTGGGTAGCGGGGGCCCGGATACGCAGTATTTT.

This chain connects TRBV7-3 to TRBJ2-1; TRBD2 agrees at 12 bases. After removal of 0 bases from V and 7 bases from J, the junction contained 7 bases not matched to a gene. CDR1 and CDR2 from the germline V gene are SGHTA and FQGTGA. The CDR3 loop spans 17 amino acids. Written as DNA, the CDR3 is TGTGCCAGCAGCTTAACGCCCCTAGCGGGAGGGGTAAATGAGCAGTTCTTC. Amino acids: CASSLTPLAGGVNEQFF.

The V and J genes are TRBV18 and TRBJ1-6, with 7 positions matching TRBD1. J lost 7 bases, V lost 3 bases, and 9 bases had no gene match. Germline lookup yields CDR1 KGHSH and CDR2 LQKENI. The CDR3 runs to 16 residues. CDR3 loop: CASSPRGDRNNSPLHF. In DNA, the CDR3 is TGTGCCAGCTCACCGAGAGGGGACAGAAACAATTCACCCCTCCACTTT. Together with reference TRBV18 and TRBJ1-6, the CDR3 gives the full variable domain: NAGVMQNPRHLVRRRGQEARLRCSPMKGHSHVYWYRQLPEEGLKFMVYLQKENIIDESGMPKERFSAEFPKEGPSILRIQQVVRGDSAAYFCASSPRGDRNNSPLHFGNGTRLTVT.

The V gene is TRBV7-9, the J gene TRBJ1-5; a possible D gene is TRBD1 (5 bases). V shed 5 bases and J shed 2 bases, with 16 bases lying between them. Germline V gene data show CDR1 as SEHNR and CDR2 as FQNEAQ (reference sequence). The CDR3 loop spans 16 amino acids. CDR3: CASSLRGFSGNQPQHF. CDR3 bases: TGTGCCAGCAGCCTCCGGGGGTTTTCGGGCAATCAGCCCCAGCATTTT.

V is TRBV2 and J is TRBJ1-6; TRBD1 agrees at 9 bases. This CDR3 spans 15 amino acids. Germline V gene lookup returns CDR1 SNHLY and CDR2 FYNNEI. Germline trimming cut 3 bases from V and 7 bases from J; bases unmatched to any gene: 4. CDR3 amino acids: CASSDRQGENSPLHF. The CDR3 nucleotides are TGTGCCAGCAGTGATCGACAGGGGGAAAATTCACCCCTCCACTTT.

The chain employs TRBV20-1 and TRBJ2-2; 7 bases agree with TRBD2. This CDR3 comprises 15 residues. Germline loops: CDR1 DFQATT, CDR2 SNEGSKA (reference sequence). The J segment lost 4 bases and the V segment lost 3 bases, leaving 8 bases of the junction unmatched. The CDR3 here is CSASPSSSGTGELFF. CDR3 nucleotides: TGCAGTGCTAGTCCATCGTCTAGCGGCACCGGGGAGCTGTTTTTT.

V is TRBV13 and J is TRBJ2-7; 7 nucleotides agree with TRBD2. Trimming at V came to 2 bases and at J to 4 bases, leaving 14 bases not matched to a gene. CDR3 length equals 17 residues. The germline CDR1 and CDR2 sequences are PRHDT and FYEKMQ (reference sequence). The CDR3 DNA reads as TGTGCCAGCAGCTTATTCGGGGAGGGCCTCATTTCTTACGAGCAGTACTTC. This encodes CASSLFGEGLISYEQYF.

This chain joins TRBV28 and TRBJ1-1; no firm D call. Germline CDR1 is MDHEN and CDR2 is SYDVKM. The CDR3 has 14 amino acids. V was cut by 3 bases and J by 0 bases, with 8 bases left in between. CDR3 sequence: CASSLWRVNTEAFF. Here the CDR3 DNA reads TGTGCCAGCAGTTTGTGGAGAGTGAACACTGAAGCTTTCTTT.

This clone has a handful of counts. CDR3 protein: CASSFPGQGFNEAFF. The CDR3 nucleotides are TGTGCCAGCAGCTTCCCGGGACAGGGATTTAATGAAGCTTTCTTT. The chain carries TRBV5-4 and TRBJ1-1; TRBD1 agrees at 9 bases. The CDR3 runs 15 residues. V was clipped by 2 bases and J by 7 bases; unmatched bases: 9. The germline V gene has CDR1 SGHNT and CDR2 YYREEE (reference sequence). Looking up the rest from reference TRBV5-4 and TRBJ1-1 gives the full variable domain: ETGVTQSPTHLIKTRGQQVTLRCSSQSGHNTVSWYQQALGQGPQFIFQYYREEENGRGNFPPRFSGLQFPNYSSELNVNALELDDSALYLCASSFPGQGFNEAFFGQGTRLTVV.

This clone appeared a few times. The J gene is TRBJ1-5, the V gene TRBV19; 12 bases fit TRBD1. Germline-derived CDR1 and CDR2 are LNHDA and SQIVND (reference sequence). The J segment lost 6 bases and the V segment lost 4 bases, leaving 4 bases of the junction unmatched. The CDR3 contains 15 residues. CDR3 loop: CASSTGTGGGQPQHF. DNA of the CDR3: TGTGCCAGTAGTACCGGGACAGGGGGCGGTCAGCCCCAGCATTTT.

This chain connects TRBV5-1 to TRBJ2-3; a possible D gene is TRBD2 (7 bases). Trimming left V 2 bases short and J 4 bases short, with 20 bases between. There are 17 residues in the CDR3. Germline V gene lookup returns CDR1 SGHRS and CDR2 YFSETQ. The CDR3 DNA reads TGCGCCAGCAGCTTACCTGGGGGGGCGATTGGCGCAGATACGCAGTATTTT. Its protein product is CASSLPGGAIGADTQYF.

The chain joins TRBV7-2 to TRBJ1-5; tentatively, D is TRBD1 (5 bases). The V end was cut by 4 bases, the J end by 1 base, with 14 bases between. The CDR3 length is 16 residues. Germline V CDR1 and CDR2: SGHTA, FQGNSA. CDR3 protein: CASSSWGVSSNQPQHF. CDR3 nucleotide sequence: TGTGCCAGCAGCTCCTGGGGGGTTTCAAGCAATCAGCCCCAGCATTTT.

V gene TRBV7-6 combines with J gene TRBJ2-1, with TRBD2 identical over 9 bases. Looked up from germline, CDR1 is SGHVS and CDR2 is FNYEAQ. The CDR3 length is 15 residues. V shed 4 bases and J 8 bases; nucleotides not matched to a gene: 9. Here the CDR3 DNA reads TGTGCCAGCAGCTCCTGGGCTAGCGGGGTCGATGAGCAGTTCTTC. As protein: CASSSWASGVDEQFF.

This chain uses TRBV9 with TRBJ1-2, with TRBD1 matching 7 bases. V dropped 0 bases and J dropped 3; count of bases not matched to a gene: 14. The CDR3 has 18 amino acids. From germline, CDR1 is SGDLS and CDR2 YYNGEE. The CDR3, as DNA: TGTGCCAGCAGCGTAGAAGAGGGTCCCGGGACAGTCTACTATGGCTACACCTTC. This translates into CASSVEEGPGTVYYGYTF.

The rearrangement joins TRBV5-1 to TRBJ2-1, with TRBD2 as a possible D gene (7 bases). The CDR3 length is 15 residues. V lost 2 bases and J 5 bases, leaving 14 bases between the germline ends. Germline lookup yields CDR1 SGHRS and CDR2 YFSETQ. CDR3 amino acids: CASSFGGAQDNEQFF. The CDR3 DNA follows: TGCGCCAGCAGCTTTGGGGGGGCTCAGGACAATGAGCAGTTCTTC.

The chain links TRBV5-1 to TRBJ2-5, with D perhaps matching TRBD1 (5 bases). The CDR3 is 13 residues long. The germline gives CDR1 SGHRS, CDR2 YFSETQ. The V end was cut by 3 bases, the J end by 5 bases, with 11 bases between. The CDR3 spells CASSSDRWETQYF. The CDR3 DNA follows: TGCGCCAGCAGCTCCGACAGATGGGAGACCCAGTACTTC.

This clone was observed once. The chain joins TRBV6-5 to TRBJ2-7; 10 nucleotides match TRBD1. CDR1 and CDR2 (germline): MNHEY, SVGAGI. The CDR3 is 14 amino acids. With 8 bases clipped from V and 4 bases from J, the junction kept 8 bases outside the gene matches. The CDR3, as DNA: TGTGCCAGCGGCCGGGACAGGGGTCCTTACGAGCAGTACTTC. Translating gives CASGRDRGPYEQYF.

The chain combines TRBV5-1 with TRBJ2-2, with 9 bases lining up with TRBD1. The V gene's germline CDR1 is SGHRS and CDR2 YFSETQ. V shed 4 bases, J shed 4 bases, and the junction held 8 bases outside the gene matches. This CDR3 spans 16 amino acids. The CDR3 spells CASSVPGQGSTGELFF. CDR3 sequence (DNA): TGCGCCAGCAGCGTCCCGGGACAGGGAAGCACCGGGGAGCTGTTTTTT. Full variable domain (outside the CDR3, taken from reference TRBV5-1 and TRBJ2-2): KAGVTQTPRYLIKTRGQQVTLSCSPISGHRSVSWYQQTPGQGLQFLFEYFSETQRNKGNFPGRFSGRQFSNSRSEMNVSTLELGDSALYLCASSVPGQGSTGELFFGEGSRLTVL.

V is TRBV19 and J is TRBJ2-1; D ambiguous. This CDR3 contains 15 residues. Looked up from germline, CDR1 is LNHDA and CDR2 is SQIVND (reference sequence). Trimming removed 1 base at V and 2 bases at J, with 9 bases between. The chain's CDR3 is CASSIGPEAYNEQFF. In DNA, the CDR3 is TGTGCCAGTAGTATAGGTCCTGAGGCCTACAATGAGCAGTTCTTC. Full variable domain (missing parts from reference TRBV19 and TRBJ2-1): DGGITQSPKYLFRKEGQNVTLSCEQNLNHDAMYWYRQDPGQGLRLIYYSQIVNDFQKGDIAEGYSVSREKKESFPLTVTSAQKNPTAFYLCASSIGPEAYNEQFFGPGTRLTVL.

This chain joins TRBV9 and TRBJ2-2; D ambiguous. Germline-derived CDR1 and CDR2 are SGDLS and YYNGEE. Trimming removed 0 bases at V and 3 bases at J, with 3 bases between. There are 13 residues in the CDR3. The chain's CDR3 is CASSVADTGELFF. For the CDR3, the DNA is TGTGCCAGCAGCGTAGCGGACACCGGGGAGCTGTTTTTT.

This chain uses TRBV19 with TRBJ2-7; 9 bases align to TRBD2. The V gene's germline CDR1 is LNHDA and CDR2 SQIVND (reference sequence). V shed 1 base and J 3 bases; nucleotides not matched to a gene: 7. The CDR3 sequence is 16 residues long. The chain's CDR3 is CASSIALAGHLYEQYF. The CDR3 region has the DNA TGTGCCAGTAGTATAGCCCTAGCGGGACACCTCTACGAGCAGTACTTC. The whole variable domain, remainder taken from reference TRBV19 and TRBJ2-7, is DGGITQSPKYLFRKEGQNVTLSCEQNLNHDAMYWYRQDPGQGLRLIYYSQIVNDFQKGDIAEGYSVSREKKESFPLTVTSAQKNPTAFYLCASSIALAGHLYEQYFGPGTRLTVT.